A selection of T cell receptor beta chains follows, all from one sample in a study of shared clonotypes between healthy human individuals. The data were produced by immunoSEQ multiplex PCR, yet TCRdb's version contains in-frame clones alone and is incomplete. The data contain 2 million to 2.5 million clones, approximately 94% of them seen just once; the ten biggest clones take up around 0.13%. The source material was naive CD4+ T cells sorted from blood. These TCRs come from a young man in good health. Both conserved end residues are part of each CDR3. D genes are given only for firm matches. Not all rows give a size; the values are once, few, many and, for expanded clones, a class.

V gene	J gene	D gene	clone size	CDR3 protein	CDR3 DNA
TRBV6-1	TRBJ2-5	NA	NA	CASTRQTQETQYF	TGTGCCAGCACGCGGCAAACCCAAGAGACCCAGTACTTC
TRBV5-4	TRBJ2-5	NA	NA	CASSSPSREETQYF	TGTGCCAGCAGCTCCCCCTCTAGGGAAGAGACCCAGTACTTC
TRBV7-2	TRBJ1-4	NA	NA	CASSFLHIATNEKLFF	TGTGCCAGCAGCTTCCTTCACATAGCAACTAATGAAAAACTGTTTTTT
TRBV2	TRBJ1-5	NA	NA	CASSADRQPQHF	TGTGCCAGCAGTGCTGACCGTCAGCCCCAGCATTTT
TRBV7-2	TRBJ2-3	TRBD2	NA	CASSTSGGVSTDTQYF	TGTGCCAGCAGCACTAGCGGGGGGGTTAGCACAGATACGCAGTATTTT
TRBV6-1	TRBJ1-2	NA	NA	CASSQDRGYGYTF	TGTGCCAGCAGCCAGGATCGGGGCTATGGCTACACCTTC
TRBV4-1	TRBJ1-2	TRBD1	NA	CASSRTGSETNYGYTF	TGCGCCAGCAGCCGGACAGGTAGCGAGACTAACTATGGCTACACCTTC
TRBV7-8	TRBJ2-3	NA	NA	CASSWGSTDTQYF	TGTGCCAGCAGCTGGGGTAGCACAGATACGCAGTATTTT
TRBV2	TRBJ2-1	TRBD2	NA	CASGRDNEQFF	TGTGCCAGCGGGAGGGACAATGAGCAGTTCTTC
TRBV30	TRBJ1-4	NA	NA	CATENEKLFF	TGTGCGACAGAAAATGAAAAACTGTTTTTT
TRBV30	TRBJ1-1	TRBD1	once	CAWSRRGQGTTEAFF	TGTGCCTGGAGTCGAAGGGGACAGGGCACCACTGAAGCTTTCTTT
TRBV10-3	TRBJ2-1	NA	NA	CAIRDPGGKEQFF	TGTGCCATCAGAGATCCGGGCGGGAAGGAGCAGTTCTTC
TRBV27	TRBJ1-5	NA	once	CASSLPSPVSNQPQHF	TGTGCCAGCAGTTTACCTAGCCCAGTGAGCAATCAGCCCCAGCATTTT
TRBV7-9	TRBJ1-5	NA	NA	CASSLAQSKDSSPQHF	TGTGCCAGCAGCTTAGCCCAGTCTAAGGACAGCTCGCCCCAGCATTTT
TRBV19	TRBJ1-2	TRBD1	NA	CASSDPRDRKNYGYTF	TGTGCCAGTAGTGACCCCCGGGACAGGAAGAACTATGGCTACACCTTC
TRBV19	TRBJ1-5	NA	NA	CASLNQPQHF	TGTGCCAGTCTTAATCAGCCCCAGCATTTT
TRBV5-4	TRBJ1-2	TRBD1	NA	CASSFGDSLSPAF	TGTGCCAGCAGCTTCGGGGACAGTCTATCTCCTGCCTTC
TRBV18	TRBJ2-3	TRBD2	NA	CASSPPTSGSTDTQYF	TGTGCCAGCTCACCACCAACTAGCGGGAGCACAGATACGCAGTATTTT
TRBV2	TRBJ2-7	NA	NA	CASSEALPYEQYF	TGTGCCAGCAGTGAAGCGCTTCCGTACGAGCAGTACTTC
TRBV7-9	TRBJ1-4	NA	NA	CASSPWGGEKEKLFF	TGTGCCAGCAGCCCCTGGGGGGGGGAAAAAGAAAAACTGTTTTTT
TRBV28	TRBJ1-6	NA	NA	CASSPGQGNSPLHF	TGTGCCAGCAGTCCTGGCCAAGGGAATTCACCCCTCCACTTT
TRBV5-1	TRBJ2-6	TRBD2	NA	CASSFSGTNQAGANVLTF	TGCGCCAGCAGCTTCTCCGGGACTAACCAGGCCGGGGCCAACGTCCTGACTTTC
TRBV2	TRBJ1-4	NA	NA	CASSDGVREKLFF	TGTGCCAGCAGTGACGGGGTGAGGGAAAAACTGTTTTTT
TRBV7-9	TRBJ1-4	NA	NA	CASSRTGNEKLFF	TGTGCCAGCAGCCGGACGGGTAATGAAAAACTGTTTTTT
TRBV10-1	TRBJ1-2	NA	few	CASRRGYTF	TGCGCCAGCAGAAGGGGCTACACCTTC
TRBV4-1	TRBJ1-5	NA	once	CASSQEGLGPLTQPQHF	TGCGCCAGCAGCCAAGAAGGTTTAGGACCTCTGACTCAGCCCCAGCATTTT
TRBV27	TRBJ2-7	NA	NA	CASTSMGAGSNEQYF	TGTGCCAGCACCTCCATGGGGGCAGGGTCTAACGAGCAGTACTTC
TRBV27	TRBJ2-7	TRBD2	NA	CASSLTSGGSYEQYF	TGTGCCAGCAGTTTGACCTCGGGGGGGTCCTACGAGCAGTACTTC
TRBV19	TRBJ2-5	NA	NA	CASSTGGNQETQYF	TGTGCCAGTAGTACAGGGGGGAATCAAGAGACCCAGTACTTC
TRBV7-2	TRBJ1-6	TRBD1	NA	CASSLSYDRGNSPLHF	TGTGCCAGCAGCTTAAGTTATGACAGGGGCAATTCACCCCTCCACTTT